Only a few counts were recorded for the clone carrying this T cell receptor beta chain. Its specificity is unknown. This entry is derived from a study of a mutant IDH1 vaccine in newly diagnosed glioma. The overall study: The start of vaccination came 4-6 weeks after radiotherapy alone, or with temozolomide cycles. Therapy received beforehand was radiotherapy, temozolomide, or both, with most patients given both.

Time point noted: week 5, during vaccination. Alongside topical imiquimod, each dose of vaccine comprised 300 ug of mutant IDH1 20-mer peptide. Donors harbored newly found WHO grade 3 or 4 IDH1-mutant, ATRX-lost astrocytomas. Unmatched junction bases numbered 2, after V lost 4 bases and J lost 2 bases. This CDR3 contains 14 residues. The germline CDR1 and CDR2 sequences are MGHRA and YSYEKL. TCRdb keeps only in-frame clones here, not all; method: immunoSEQ multiplex PCR. In the table there are 45,000 to 65,000 clones, roughly 82% of which are singletons. This clonotype originated in a woman younger than 35 with glioma. Some clones in this sample may be carry-over from other donors' samples. This material consisted of PBMCs, taken from a glioma patient whose treatment included an IDH1 peptide vaccine. The genes are TRBV4-1 and TRBJ2-7; the match to TRBD1 covers 10 bases. CDR3 amino acids: CASSPGQGAYEQYF. In nucleotides, the CDR3 is TGCGCCAGCAGCCCAGGACAGGGGGCCTACGAGCAGTACTTC.